This TCR beta chain was observed in a study of OX40 agonist ivuxolimab in advanced cancers. The method was immunoSEQ multiplex PCR; TCRdb's version includes in-frame clones alone and lacks a portion of them. The data show more than 55,000 clones, 77% seen once. General observations from the study: The expanded peripheral T cells' antigen specificity was not determined. In general, CD8+ T cells held more expanded clones than CD4+ did, on average.

Remarks on this clone: What it recognizes is unknown.

The CDR3 contains 13 residues. CDR1 and CDR2 from the germline V gene are SGHAT and FQNNGV. V was shortened by 2 bases and J by 4 bases, with 6 bases between the two germline ends. This receptor was identified in an adult with an advanced solid tumor such as melanoma, head and neck, liver or kidney cancer. The chain joins TRBV11-2 to TRBJ2-1, with D possibly being TRBD1 (5 bases). The sequencing here drew on CD4+ or CD8+ T cells sorted from blood, taken in a trial of the OX40 agonist ivuxolimab. CDR3 loop: CASSLNRYNEQFF. DNA for the CDR3: TGTGCCAGCAGCTTAAACAGGTACAATGAGCAGTTCTTC. Variable domain in full (rest from reference TRBV11-2 and TRBJ2-1): EAGVAQSPRYKIIEKRQSVAFWCNPISGHATLYWYQQILGQGPKLLIQFQNNGVVDDSQLPKDRFSAERLKGVDSTLKIQPAKLEDSAVYLCASSLNRYNEQFFGPGTRLTVL.